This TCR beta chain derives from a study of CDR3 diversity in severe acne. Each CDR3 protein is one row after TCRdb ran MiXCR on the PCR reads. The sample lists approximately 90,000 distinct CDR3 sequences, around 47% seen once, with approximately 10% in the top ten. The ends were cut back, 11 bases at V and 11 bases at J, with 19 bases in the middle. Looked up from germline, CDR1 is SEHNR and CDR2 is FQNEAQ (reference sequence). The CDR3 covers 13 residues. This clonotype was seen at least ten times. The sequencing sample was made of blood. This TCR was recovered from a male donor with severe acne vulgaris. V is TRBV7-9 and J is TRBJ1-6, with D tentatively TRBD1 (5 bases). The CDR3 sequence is CAVGPQTNPPLHF. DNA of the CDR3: TGTGCCGTGGGGCCCCAGACCAATCCACCCCTCCACTTT.